Listed below are T cell receptor beta chains from one sample, sequenced in a study of tumor-infiltrating lymphocytes in localized non-small cell lung cancer. Assay used: immunoSEQ multiplex PCR; TCRdb lists only in-frame clones, some missing. The table records 7,500 to 9,500 clones, 65% to 85% of them present only once. What was sequenced was uninvolved lung tissue not adjacent to the tumor. All receptors derive from a human donor with non-small cell lung cancer. Each CDR3 is given with its conserved first and last residue. D genes are given only for firm matches. Size is stated for part of the rows, as once, few or many counts, or as a class when the clone is expanded.

clone size	D gene	V gene	J gene	CDR3 DNA	CDR3 protein
.	.	TRBV29-1	TRBJ2-3	TGCAGCGTTGATCACCCACAGGGCACAGATACGCAGTATTTT	CSVDHPQGTDTQYF
.	.	TRBV5-6	TRBJ2-5	TGTGCCAGCAGCTTGAGAAACGGAGAGACCCAGTACTTC	CASSLRNGETQYF
.	.	TRBV5-1	TRBJ1-1	TGCGCCAGCAGCTTGGGCCAGGCTGGTGGCACTGAAGCTTTCTTT	CASSLGQAGGTEAFF
once	.	TRBV4-1	TRBJ2-2	TGCGCCAGCAGCTGGGACGGGACCGGGGAGCTGTTTTTT	CASSWDGTGELFF
.	TRBD2	TRBV18	TRBJ2-7	TGTGCCAGCTCACCACCGGCTAGCGGGACATACGAGCAGTACTTC	CASSPPASGTYEQYF
.	.	TRBV7-2	TRBJ1-4	TGTGCCAGCAGCTTAGGGCGGTCAACTAATGAAAAACTGTTTTTT	CASSLGRSTNEKLFF
.	.	TRBV14	TRBJ1-1	TGTGCCAGCAGCCGGTCGGGTTATAGCACTGAAGCTTTCTTT	CASSRSGYSTEAFF
.	.	TRBV6-5	TRBJ2-1	TGTGCCAGCAGTTACGGCGCTAACAATGAGCAGTTCTTC	CASSYGANNEQFF
once	.	TRBV5-6	TRBJ1-5	TGTGCCAGCAGCTGGGGAGGGGCGGGCAATCAGCCCCAGCATTTT	CASSWGGAGNQPQHF
few	.	TRBV7-9	TRBJ2-7	TGTGCCAGCAGCCCTCCCGGGGCTCCCTACGAGCAGTACTTC	CASSPPGAPYEQYF
.	.	TRBV9	TRBJ2-7	TGTGCCAGCAGCGTAGACCATAGCTCCTACGAGCAGTACTTC	CASSVDHSSYEQYF
.	TRBD1	TRBV7-3	TRBJ2-5	TGTGCCAGCAGCTCAGGGACAGGGGGCGTCGAGACCCAGTACTTC	CASSSGTGGVETQYF
.	.	TRBV7-9	TRBJ2-5	TGTGCCAGCAGCTTAGCGGGAGCACCGTACCAAGAGACCCAGTACTTC	CASSLAGAPYQETQYF
once	TRBD1	TRBV6-1	TRBJ1-5	TGTGCCAGCAGTGAAGCTGAAGTTTGGTATCGGACAGGGGGAAAGCCCCAGCATTTT	CASSEAEVWYRTGGKPQHF
.	.	TRBV5-1	TRBJ2-7	TGCGCCAGCAGCTTCACCGGGAACTACGAGCAGTACTTC	CASSFTGNYEQYF
.	TRBD1	TRBV5-1	TRBJ2-5	TGCGCCAGCAGCCTCGGGGACAGAGCGTACCAAGAGACCCAGTACTTC	CASSLGDRAYQETQYF
.	.	TRBV5-5	TRBJ1-1	TGTGCCAGCAGCCCATACATCTCTATCGCTTTCTTT	CASSPYISIAFF
.	TRBD2	TRBV5-1	TRBJ2-2	TGCGCCAGCCTACCTAGCGGGGTGAACACCGGGGAGCTGTTTTTT	CASLPSGVNTGELFF
.	.	TRBV5-6	TRBJ1-3	TGTGCCAGCAGCTTGTTATGGGGCTCTGGAAACACCATATATTTT	CASSLLWGSGNTIYF
.	TRBD2	TRBV5-5	TRBJ2-3	TGTGCCAGCAGCTTGGGGACTAGCGGGAGAGGAACAGATACGCAGTATTTT	CASSLGTSGRGTDTQYF
few	.	TRBV6-5	TRBJ2-5	TGTGCCAGCAGTTACTCCGGACAGATACAAGAGACCCAGTACTTC	CASSYSGQIQETQYF
.	TRBD1	TRBV27	TRBJ1-1	TGTGCCAGCAGAGAGGGACAGGGGAACACTGAAGCTTTCTTT	CASREGQGNTEAFF
.	.	TRBV28	TRBJ1-5	TGTGCCAGCAGCCCGGGGGGGAGGGATAGCAATCAGCCCCAGCATTTT	CASSPGGRDSNQPQHF
.	TRBD1	TRBV6-6	TRBJ2-1	TGTGCCAGCAGTTCGACAGGGGGTTCAAATGAGCAGTTCTTC	CASSSTGGSNEQFF
.	TRBD2	TRBV4-1	TRBJ2-7	TGCGCCAGCAGCCAAGATGGGGGGGGTTACGAGCAGTACTTC	CASSQDGGGYEQYF
.	.	TRBV27	TRBJ1-1	TGTGCCAGCAGTTCTCTGACAGACCGGGACACTGAAGCTTTCTTT	CASSSLTDRDTEAFF
.	.	TRBV10-2	TRBJ1-2	TGCGCCAGCAGTGATACCTATGGCTACACCTTC	CASSDTYGYTF
.	TRBD2	TRBV6-4	TRBJ2-6	TGTGCCAGCAGTGACTCTGCGGGAGGGCCTGGGGCCAACGTCCTGACTTTC	CASSDSAGGPGANVLTF
.	.	TRBV7-9	TRBJ2-7	TGTGCCAGCAGTTTGGACAGTGCCTACGAGCAGTACTTC	CASSLDSAYEQYF